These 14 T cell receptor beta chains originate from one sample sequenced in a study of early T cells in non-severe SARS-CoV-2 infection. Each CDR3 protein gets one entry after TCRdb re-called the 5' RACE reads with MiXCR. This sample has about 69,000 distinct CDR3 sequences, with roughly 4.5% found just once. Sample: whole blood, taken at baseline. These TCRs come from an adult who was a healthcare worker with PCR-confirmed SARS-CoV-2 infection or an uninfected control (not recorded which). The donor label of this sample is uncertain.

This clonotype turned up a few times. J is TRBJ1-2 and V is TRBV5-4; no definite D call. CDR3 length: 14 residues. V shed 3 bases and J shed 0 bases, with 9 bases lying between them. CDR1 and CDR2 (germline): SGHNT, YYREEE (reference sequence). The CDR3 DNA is TGTGCCAGCAGCTCAGACACCACTAACTATGGCTACACCTTC. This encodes CASSSDTTNYGYTF.

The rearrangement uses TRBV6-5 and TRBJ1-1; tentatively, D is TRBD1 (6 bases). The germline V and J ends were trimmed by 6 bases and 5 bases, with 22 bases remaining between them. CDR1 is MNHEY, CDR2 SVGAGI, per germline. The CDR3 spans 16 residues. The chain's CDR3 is CASSFTGSKARTEAFF. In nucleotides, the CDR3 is TGTGCCAGCAGCTTTACAGGGTCTAAGGCGAGAACTGAAGCTTTCTTT.

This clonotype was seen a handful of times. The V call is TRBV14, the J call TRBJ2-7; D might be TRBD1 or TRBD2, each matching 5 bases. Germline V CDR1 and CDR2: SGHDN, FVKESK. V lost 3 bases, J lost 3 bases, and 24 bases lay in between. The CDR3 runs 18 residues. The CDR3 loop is CASSQLGFRDRHNYEQYF. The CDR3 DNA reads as TGTGCCAGCAGCCAGTTAGGATTCAGGGACCGACATAACTACGAGCAGTACTTC.

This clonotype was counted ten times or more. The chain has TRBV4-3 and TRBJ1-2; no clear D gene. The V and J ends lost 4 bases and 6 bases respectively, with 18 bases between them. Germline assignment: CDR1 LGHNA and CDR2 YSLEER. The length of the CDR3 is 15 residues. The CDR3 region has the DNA TGCGCCAGCAGCCCGGACGGAGCCAGTGTGGATGGCTACACCTTC. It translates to CASSPDGASVDGYTF.

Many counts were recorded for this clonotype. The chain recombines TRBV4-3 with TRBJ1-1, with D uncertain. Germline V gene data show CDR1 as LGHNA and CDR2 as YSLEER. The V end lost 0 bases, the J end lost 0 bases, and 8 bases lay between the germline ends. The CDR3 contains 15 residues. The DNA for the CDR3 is TGCGCCAGCAGCCAAGATGGGCCGGTGAACACTGAAGCTTTCTTT. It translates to CASSQDGPVNTEAFF.

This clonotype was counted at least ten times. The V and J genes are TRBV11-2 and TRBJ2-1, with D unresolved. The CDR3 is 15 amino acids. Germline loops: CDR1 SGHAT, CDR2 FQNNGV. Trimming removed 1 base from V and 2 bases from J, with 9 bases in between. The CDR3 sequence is CASSLGGVTYNEQFF. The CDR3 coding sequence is TGTGCCAGCAGCTTAGGTGGGGTTACCTACAATGAGCAGTTCTTC.

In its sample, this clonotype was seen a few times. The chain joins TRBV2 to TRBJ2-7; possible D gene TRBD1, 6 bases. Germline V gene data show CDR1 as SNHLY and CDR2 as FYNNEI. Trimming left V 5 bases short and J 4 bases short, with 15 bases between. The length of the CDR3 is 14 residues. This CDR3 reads CASSYRASGYEQYF. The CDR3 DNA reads TGTGCCAGCAGTTACAGGGCGTCGGGGTACGAGCAGTACTTC.

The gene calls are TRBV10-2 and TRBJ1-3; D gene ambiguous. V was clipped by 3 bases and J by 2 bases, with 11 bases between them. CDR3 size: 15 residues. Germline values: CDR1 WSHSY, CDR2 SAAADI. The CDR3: CASSDSRGPGNTIYF. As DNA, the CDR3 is TGCGCCAGCAGTGATTCCCGTGGGCCTGGAAACACCATATATTTT.

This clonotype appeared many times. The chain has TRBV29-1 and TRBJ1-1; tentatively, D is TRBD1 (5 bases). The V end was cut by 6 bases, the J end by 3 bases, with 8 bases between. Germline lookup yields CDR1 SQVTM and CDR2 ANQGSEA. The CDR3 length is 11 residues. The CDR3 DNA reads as TGCAGCGTGGACACTTACACTGAAGCTTTCTTT. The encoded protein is CSVDTYTEAFF.

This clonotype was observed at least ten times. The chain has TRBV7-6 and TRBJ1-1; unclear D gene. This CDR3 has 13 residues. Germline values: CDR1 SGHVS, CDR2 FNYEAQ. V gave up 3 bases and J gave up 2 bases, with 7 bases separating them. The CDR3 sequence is CASSFSGNTEAFF. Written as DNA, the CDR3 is TGTGCCAGCAGCTTCTCGGGAAACACTGAAGCTTTCTTT.

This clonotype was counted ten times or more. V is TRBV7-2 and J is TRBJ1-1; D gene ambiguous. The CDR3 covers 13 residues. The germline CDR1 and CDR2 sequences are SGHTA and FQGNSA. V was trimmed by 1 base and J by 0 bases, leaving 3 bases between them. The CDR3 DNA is TGTGCCAGCAGCTTAGACCTGAACACTGAAGCTTTCTTT. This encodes CASSLDLNTEAFF.

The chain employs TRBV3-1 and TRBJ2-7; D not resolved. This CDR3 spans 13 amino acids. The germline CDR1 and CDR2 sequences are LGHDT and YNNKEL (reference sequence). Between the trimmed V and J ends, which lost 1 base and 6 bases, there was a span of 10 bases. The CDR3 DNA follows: TGTGCCAGCAGCCAAGCCAGGCGCGGCGAGCAGTACTTC. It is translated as CASSQARRGEQYF.

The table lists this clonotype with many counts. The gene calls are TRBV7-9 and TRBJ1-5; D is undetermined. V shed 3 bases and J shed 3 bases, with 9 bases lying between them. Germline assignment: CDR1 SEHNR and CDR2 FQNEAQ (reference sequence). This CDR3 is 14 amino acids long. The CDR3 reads CASSFNSPNQPQHF. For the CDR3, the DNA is TGTGCCAGCAGCTTTAATAGTCCCAATCAGCCCCAGCATTTT.

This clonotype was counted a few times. The DNA for the CDR3 is TGTGCCAGCAGCGTAGGGCGGGGAGGGTACAATGAGCAGTTCTTC. Translation: CASSVGRGGYNEQFF. The J gene is TRBJ2-1, the V gene TRBV9, with 7 bases that match TRBD2. Germline CDR1 SGDLS, CDR2 YYNGEE. This CDR3 spans 15 amino acids. The ends lost 0 bases at V and 4 bases at J; junction bases unmatched: 4.